This T cell receptor beta chain came from a study of cytomegalovirus exposure and HLA in healthy donors. The CDR3 is made up of 15 amino acids. The germline V gene encodes CDR1 SGHTA and CDR2 FQGTGA. V was trimmed by 2 bases and J by 5 bases, leaving 15 bases between them. Notes on the study in general: Most TCR sequences showed up rarely, but some public TCRs showed up in many donors. For cytomegalovirus status, the classifier reportedly gave diagnoses with high specificity and sensitivity.

Worth noting for this clone: Its specificity is unknown.

Assay: immunoSEQ multiplex PCR; the TCRdb copy retains only in-frame clones and omits some. This sample has tens of thousands of clones, with about 94% found just once. The sequencing sample was made of PBMCs. The V gene is TRBV7-3, the J gene TRBJ2-5; tentatively, D is TRBD2 (7 bases). This TCR derives from a man aged 18-30 years in good health and CMV-seropositive. In nucleotides, the CDR3 is TGTGCCAGCAGCTTAGGTCTGAGGGGGGGGGAGACCCAGTACTTC. Protein product: CASSLGLRGGETQYF.